This T cell receptor beta chain stems from a study of response to subunit inactivated influenza vaccine. MiXCR was run by TCRdb on the RT-PCR reads, yielding one entry per CDR3 protein. The sample yields approximately 680,000 distinct CDR3 sequences, 15% to 19% seen once. The germline V gene has CDR1 SGHVS and CDR2 FNYEAQ. This CDR3 has 15 residues. Trimming removed 5 bases from V and 1 base from J; junction bases left unmatched: 7. This clonotype has more than one count but fewer than ten. Sequencing used PBMCs from blood, obtained about 11 days after vaccination. The rearrangement uses TRBV7-6 and TRBJ2-5; 7 nucleotides agree with TRBD2. The sequence derives from a man in his forties or fifties who received an inactivated influenza vaccine. Here the CDR3 reads CASSETGTTQETQYF. CDR3 coding DNA: TGTGCCAGCAGCGAAACCGGGACTACCCAAGAGACCCAGTACTTC.